This is a list of T cell receptor beta chains from one sample in a study of shared clonotypes between healthy human individuals. Data came from immunoSEQ multiplex PCR; TCRdb stores just in-frame clones and leaves some out. The repertoire holds 2 million to 2.5 million clones, with 80% to 95% as singletons. Sequencing was carried out using naive CD4+ T cells from PBMCs. The receptors here all came from a young man in good health. Some clones in this sample may be carry-over from other donors' samples. Both conserved end residues are part of each CDR3. The D gene is left open where the match is weak. For some rows the clone size is stated as once, few or many, or as a class when expanded; others skip it.

TGTGCCAGCAGCGCGGGGACTAGCGGGAGGCGTTTGCTGGCTGAGACCCAGTACTTC | CASSAGTSGRRLLAETQYF | TRBJ2-5 | TRBD2 | TRBV9 | - | 19
TGTGCCAGCAGCCCTGCCGGGGACAGGGGGCCTGGAAACACCATATATTTT | CASSPAGDRGPGNTIYF | TRBJ1-3 | TRBD1 | TRBV7-2 | - | 17
TGTGCCAGCAGTTTGATAGGGCTGGGCTACACCTTC | CASSLIGLGYTF | TRBJ1-2 | - | TRBV28 | once | 12
TGTGCCAGCAGTGGTGGACCGTTCTCTGGAAACACCATATATTTT | CASSGGPFSGNTIYF | TRBJ1-3 | - | TRBV6-1 | once | 15
TGTGCCAGCAGCTTGGGTGGCAGCGGACAGCCCCAGCATTTT | CASSLGGSGQPQHF | TRBJ1-5 | - | TRBV5-4 | - | 14
TGTGCCAGCAGCTTCGCCCAAGCCTACGAGCAGTACTTC | CASSFAQAYEQYF | TRBJ2-7 | - | TRBV5-6 | - | 13
TGTGCCAGCAGCCGTACCTTGAACACTGAAGCTTTCTTT | CASSRTLNTEAFF | TRBJ1-1 | - | TRBV7-3 | - | 13
TGTGCCAGCTCACCAGCGACAGGGGCAAACGAGCAGTACTTC | CASSPATGANEQYF | TRBJ2-7 | TRBD1 | TRBV18 | - | 14
TGTGCCAGCAGCTCTGTAGGGGGCAATCAGCCCCAGCATTTT | CASSSVGGNQPQHF | TRBJ1-5 | - | TRBV7-2 | - | 14
TGCGCCAGCAGCTTGGGGACAGCAAATAATTCACCCCTCCACTTT | CASSLGTANNSPLHF | TRBJ1-6 | - | TRBV5-1 | - | 15
TGTGCCAGCAGCCCCCGGAGGCGGGATGACAATGAGCAGTTCTTC | CASSPRRRDDNEQFF | TRBJ2-1 | - | TRBV7-9 | - | 15
TGTGCCAGCAGCCCCGGACTAGCGGGGGCCTACGAGCAGTACTTC | CASSPGLAGAYEQYF | TRBJ2-7 | TRBD2 | TRBV11-2 | - | 15
TGTGCCAGCAGCAAAGCGTATTGGGGACAGCGGAACACTGAAGCTTTCTTT | CASSKAYWGQRNTEAFF | TRBJ1-1 | - | TRBV21-1 | - | 17
TGTGCCAGCAGCCCCACCGTGGGAGCCTACGAGCAGTACTTC | CASSPTVGAYEQYF | TRBJ2-7 | - | TRBV7-2 | - | 14
TGTGCCAGCAGCTTGACCAGAGATGACACCGGGGAGCTGTTTTTT | CASSLTRDDTGELFF | TRBJ2-2 | - | TRBV7-3 | - | 15
TGTGCCAGCAAAGAAGTAACTGAAGCTTTCTTT | CASKEVTEAFF | TRBJ1-1 | - | TRBV6-1 | once | 11
TGTGCCAGCAGTTTATGGGGGGAAGAGACCCAGTACTTC | CASSLWGEETQYF | TRBJ2-5 | - | TRBV28 | - | 13
TGTGCCAGCCTAACTTTTGGCTCCGGGTTCTCTGGAGCTTTCTTT | CASLTFGSGFSGAFF | TRBJ1-1 | - | TRBV28 | once | 15
TGTGCCTGGAGTGGGACCCACCCCTCTAATCAGCCCCAGCATTTT | CAWSGTHPSNQPQHF | TRBJ1-5 | - | TRBV30 | - | 15
TGTGCCAGCAGTTTAGGACAGACCTTAAGGATGGCCGGGGAGCTGTTTTTT | CASSLGQTLRMAGELFF | TRBJ2-2 | - | TRBV27 | - | 17
TGCGCCAGCACCCGGGACCCTCTGAACACTGAAGCTTTCTTT | CASTRDPLNTEAFF | TRBJ1-1 | - | TRBV5-1 | - | 14
TGTGCCAGCAGCCTCACCAGGGGGCGGGAGACCCAGTACTTC | CASSLTRGRETQYF | TRBJ2-5 | TRBD1 | TRBV4-2 | - | 14
TGTGCCAGCAGCCCAGGGGGACTTGGCACCGGGGAGCTGTTTTTT | CASSPGGLGTGELFF | TRBJ2-2 | - | TRBV11-3 | - | 15
TGTGCCAGCAGCTTATACCGGGACGGGAGCGAGCAGTACTTC | CASSLYRDGSEQYF | TRBJ2-7 | - | TRBV7-3 | - | 14
TGTGCCAGTAGTATGAGATCCGGGACTAAAAACATTCAGTACTTC | CASSMRSGTKNIQYF | TRBJ2-4 | - | TRBV19 | - | 15
TGTGCCAGCAGCGCCGGGAACCTCGGCTCCTACGAGCAGTACTTC | CASSAGNLGSYEQYF | TRBJ2-7 | - | TRBV5-4 | - | 15
TGCGCCAGCAGCTTACTGGGGGATACGCAGTATTTT | CASSLLGDTQYF | TRBJ2-3 | - | TRBV5-1 | - | 12
TGCGCCAGCAGTTCCGACTCATTTCTCACCGGGGAGCTGTTTTTT | CASSSDSFLTGELFF | TRBJ2-2 | - | TRBV5-1 | - | 15
TGTGCCAGCACGGCTCAGACACCTGGAAACACCATATATTTT | CASTAQTPGNTIYF | TRBJ1-3 | - | TRBV28 | - | 14
TGTGCCAGCAGTCCTATAAGCGGGAAAAGCTCCTACGAGCAGTACTTC | CASSPISGKSSYEQYF | TRBJ2-7 | TRBD2 | TRBV7-9 | - | 16
TGTGCCAGCAGTGAAGGGTGGGATCAGCCCCAGCATTTT | CASSEGWDQPQHF | TRBJ1-5 | - | TRBV2 | - | 13
TGCGCCAGCAGCCAAGAAAGTGGCGGGAGTTTCTACAATGAGCAGTTCTTC | CASSQESGGSFYNEQFF | TRBJ2-1 | TRBD2 | TRBV4-1 | - | 17
TGTGCCAGCTCAAGGAGGCTAGCGGGAATCGACGAGCAGTACTTC | CASSRRLAGIDEQYF | TRBJ2-7 | TRBD2 | TRBV18 | - | 15
TGTGCCAGCAGCTCCTACACTCCAGGGGTCGGCTACACCTTC | CASSSYTPGVGYTF | TRBJ1-2 | - | TRBV7-2 | once | 14
TGTGCCAGCAGCGTAGTATCCGGGACAGGGATATTCTTC | CASSVVSGTGIFF | TRBJ2-1 | TRBD1 | TRBV5-4 | - | 13
TGTGCCAGCTCACCACTTTCAGGAGGGAGCTGGACCGGGGAGCTGTTTTTT | CASSPLSGGSWTGELFF | TRBJ2-2 | - | TRBV18 | - | 17
TGTGCCAGCCAAGAGAGACTGGCGAACACTGAAGCTTTCTTT | CASQERLANTEAFF | TRBJ1-1 | - | TRBV2 | - | 14
TGCGCCAGCAGCTTTAGGACAGGGGGCTTCGACGAGCAGTACTTC | CASSFRTGGFDEQYF | TRBJ2-7 | TRBD1 | TRBV5-1 | - | 15
TGCGCCAGCAGCTTGACCAGGATGAACACTGAAGCTTTCTTT | CASSLTRMNTEAFF | TRBJ1-1 | - | TRBV5-1 | - | 14
TGCAGCGTTGACGGGGGCGGGGGGCGCTTCTATGGCTACACCTTC | CSVDGGGGRFYGYTF | TRBJ1-2 | - | TRBV29-1 | - | 15
TGCGCCAGCAGCCAAGAGACGGCAGGGATCAATTCACCCCTCCACTTT | CASSQETAGINSPLHF | TRBJ1-6 | - | TRBV4-3 | - | 16
TGTGCCAGCACCTACTTGTTAGCGGGGTCTGGGGGGGAGCTGTTTTTT | CASTYLLAGSGGELFF | TRBJ2-2 | TRBD2 | TRBV28 | once | 16
TGTGCCAGTAGTATGACGGGGCCCCAGCATTTT | CASSMTGPQHF | TRBJ1-5 | - | TRBV19 | - | 11
TGTGCCAGCAGCTTGGGACAGGGGATCTACAATGAGCAGTTCTTC | CASSLGQGIYNEQFF | TRBJ2-1 | TRBD1 | TRBV5-4 | - | 15
TGTGCCAGCTCCAGCCGGACAGGGCACACCGGGGAGCTGTTTTTT | CASSSRTGHTGELFF | TRBJ2-2 | TRBD1 | TRBV2 | - | 15
TGTGCCAGCTGCTGGGACTACGCCGCCTACAATGAGCAGTTCTTC | CASCWDYAAYNEQFF | TRBJ2-1 | TRBD2 | TRBV28 | - | 15
TGTGCCAGCAGCTCTCCCCTAGGGACAGGGGGATCCACAGATACGCAGTATTTT | CASSSPLGTGGSTDTQYF | TRBJ2-3 | TRBD1 | TRBV5-8 | - | 18
TGTGCCAGCAGTTTGTGGACAGTAAACACTGAAGCTTTCTTT | CASSLWTVNTEAFF | TRBJ1-1 | - | TRBV28 | - | 14
TGTGCCAGCTCACCGGCGTACCCCTACGAGCAGTACTTC | CASSPAYPYEQYF | TRBJ2-7 | - | TRBV18 | - | 13
TGCGCCAGCAGCCTGACAGGGGACCGCAATCAGCCCCAGCATTTT | CASSLTGDRNQPQHF | TRBJ1-5 | TRBD1 | TRBV5-1 | - | 15
TGTGCCAGCACCTCTCAGGGCCGGTGGGGCAGGGCCCAAGAGACCCAGTACTTC | CASTSQGRWGRAQETQYF | TRBJ2-5 | - | TRBV28 | - | 18